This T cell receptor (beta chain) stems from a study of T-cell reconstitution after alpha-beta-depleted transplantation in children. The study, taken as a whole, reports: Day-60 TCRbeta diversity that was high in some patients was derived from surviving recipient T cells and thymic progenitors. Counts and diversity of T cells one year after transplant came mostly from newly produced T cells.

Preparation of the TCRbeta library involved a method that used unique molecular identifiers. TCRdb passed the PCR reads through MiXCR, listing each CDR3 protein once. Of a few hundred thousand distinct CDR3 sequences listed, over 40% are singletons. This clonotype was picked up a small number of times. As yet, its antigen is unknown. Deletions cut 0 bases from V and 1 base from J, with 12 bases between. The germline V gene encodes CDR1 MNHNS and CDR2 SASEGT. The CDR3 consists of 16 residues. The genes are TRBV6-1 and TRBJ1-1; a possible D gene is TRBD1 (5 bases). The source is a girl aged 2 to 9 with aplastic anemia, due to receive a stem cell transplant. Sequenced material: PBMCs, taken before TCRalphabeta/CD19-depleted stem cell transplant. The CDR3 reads CASSEALGVRNTEAFF. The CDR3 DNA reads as TGTGCCAGCAGTGAAGCCCTGGGGGTAAGGAACACTGAAGCTTTCTTT.